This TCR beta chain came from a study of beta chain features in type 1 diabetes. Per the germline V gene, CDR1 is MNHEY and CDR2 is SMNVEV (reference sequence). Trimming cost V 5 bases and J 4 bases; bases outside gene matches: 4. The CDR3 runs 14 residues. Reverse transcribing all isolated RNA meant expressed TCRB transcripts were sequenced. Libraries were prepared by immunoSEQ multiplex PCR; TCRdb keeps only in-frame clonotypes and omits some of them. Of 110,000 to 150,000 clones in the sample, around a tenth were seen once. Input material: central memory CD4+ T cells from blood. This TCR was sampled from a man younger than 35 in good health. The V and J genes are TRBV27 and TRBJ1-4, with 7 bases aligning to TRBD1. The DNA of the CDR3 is TGTGCCAGCAGTGCCCGACAGGGTAATGAAAAACTGTTTTTT. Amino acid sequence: CASSARQGNEKLFF.